The sequence of this TCR beta chain was determined in a study of blood T cells in healthy people across ages. General observations from the study: More naive CD4+ cells and higher diversity marked long-lived donors relative to aged donors. Since the PBMCs were unsorted, naive and antigen-experienced cells could not be conclusively compared.

Per the germline V gene, CDR1 is ENHRY and CDR2 is SYGVKD. V was clipped by 5 bases and J by 4 bases, with 15 bases between them. CDR3 length equals 15 residues. This clonotype has ten or more counts. The antigen remains unidentified. Alongside a J-beta primer mix, a sample-barcoded 5' primer served in a second PCR lasting roughly 7 to 12 cycles. There were at least 3 million CDR3-containing paired-end reads obtained from each sample. MiXCR, run by TCRdb on the 5' RACE reads, gives a single entry per CDR3 protein. This repertoire shows hundreds of thousands of distinct CDR3 sequences, about 30% found once; its top ten account for approximately 14%.

Sequenced: blood. V and J are TRBV10-3 and TRBJ2-1, with D perhaps TRBD2 (6 bases). This receptor was obtained from a woman aged 80 or older in good health. DNA for the CDR3: TGTGCCATCAGTCAGGAGGGGCGCGGGTACAATGAGCAGTTCTTC. Its protein is CAISQEGRGYNEQFF.